The entry below describes one T cell receptor beta chain. This CDR3 region has 15 residues. The germline V gene encodes CDR1 LNHDA and CDR2 SQIVND (reference sequence). The V and J ends lost 3 bases and 4 bases, in that order; junction bases with no gene match: 4. As processed by the authors: Using reference gene primer amplification, nucleated cell counts were estimated. Sequenced by immunoSEQ multiplex PCR; TCRdb stores in-frame clones only, minus some. V and J calls and clone size are those listed in that table; D and trimming were worked out from the DNA. Among some 130,000 clones listed, approximately 80% were seen once. This specimen belongs to a study of blood T cell repertoires in COVID-19. Study-level background: Samples representing acute and convalescent COVID-19 were sourced from the United States, Italy and Spain. PBMCs, B-cell-depleted T cells, or T cells provided the cDNA or gDNA that made up the material.

This TCR was sampled from a woman aged 50 to 60 with acute or convalescent COVID-19. The sample comprised peripheral blood. The V gene is TRBV19, the J gene TRBJ1-1, with 11 bases identical to TRBD1. The CDR3 nucleotides read TGTGCCAGTAGTATGGGACAGGGGGGGAGCACTGAAGCTTTCTTT. Its protein is CASSMGQGGSTEAFF.